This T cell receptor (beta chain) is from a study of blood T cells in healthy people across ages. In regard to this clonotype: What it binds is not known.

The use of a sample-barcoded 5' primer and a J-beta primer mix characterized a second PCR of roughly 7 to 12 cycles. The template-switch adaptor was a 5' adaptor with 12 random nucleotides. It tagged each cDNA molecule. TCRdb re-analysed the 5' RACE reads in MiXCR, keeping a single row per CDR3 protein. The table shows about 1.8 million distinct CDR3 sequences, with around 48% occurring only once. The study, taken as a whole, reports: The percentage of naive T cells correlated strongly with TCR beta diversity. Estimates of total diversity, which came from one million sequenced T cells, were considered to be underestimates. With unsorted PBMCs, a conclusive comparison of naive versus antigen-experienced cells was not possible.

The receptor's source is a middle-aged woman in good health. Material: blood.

In DNA form, the CDR3 reads TGCGCCAGCAGCCAAGATGTTGTGACGATCAATGGCTACACCTTC. It yields the protein CASSQDVVTINGYTF. This chain links TRBV4-1 with TRBJ1-2; D gene unclear. CDR1 and CDR2 (germline): MGHRA, YSYEKL. This CDR3 contains 15 residues. Between the trimmed V and J ends, which lost 0 bases and 6 bases, there was a span of 14 bases.